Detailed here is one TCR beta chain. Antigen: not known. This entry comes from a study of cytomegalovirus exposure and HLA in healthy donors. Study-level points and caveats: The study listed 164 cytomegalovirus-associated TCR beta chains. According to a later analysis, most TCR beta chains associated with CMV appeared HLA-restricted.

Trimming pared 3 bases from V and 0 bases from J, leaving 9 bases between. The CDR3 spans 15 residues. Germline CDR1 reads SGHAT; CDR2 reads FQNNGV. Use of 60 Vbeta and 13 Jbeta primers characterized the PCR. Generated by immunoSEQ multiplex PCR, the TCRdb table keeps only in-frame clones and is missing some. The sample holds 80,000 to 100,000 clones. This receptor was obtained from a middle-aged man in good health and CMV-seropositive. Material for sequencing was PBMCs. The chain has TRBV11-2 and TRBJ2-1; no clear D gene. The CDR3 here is CASSLIRSSYNEQFF. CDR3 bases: TGTGCCAGCAGCTTGATACGTAGCTCCTACAATGAGCAGTTCTTC.